This TCR beta chain was recovered during a study of blood T cell repertoires in COVID-19. Overall study: Samples came from the United States, Italy and Spain, spanning acute and convalescent COVID-19. In each case, the material was cDNA or gDNA derived from T cells, B-cell-depleted T cells, or PBMCs.

In the study's own analysis: Reference gene primer amplification in the assay estimated nucleated cell counts. Assay used: immunoSEQ multiplex PCR; TCRdb lists only in-frame clones, some missing. For V, J and clone size, that table is used; D and trimming come from the DNA. The sample holds under 450,000 clones, around 89% seen once. The Seattle patients joined while their infection was active and were tracked longitudinally afterward. V was shortened by 2 bases and J by 2 bases, with 10 bases between the two germline ends. The CDR3 is 14 residues long. Germline V gene lookup returns CDR1 SGHRS and CDR2 YFSETQ.

The sequence was obtained from a woman in her forties or fifties with COVID-19, enrolled during active disease. The sample was peripheral blood. The genes are TRBV5-1 and TRBJ1-2; D perhaps matches TRBD1 (6 bases). The CDR3 nucleotides are TGCGCCAGCAGCTTTCAGGGGATGAACTATGGCTACACCTTC. The encoded protein is CASSFQGMNYGYTF.